This entry lists 12 T cell receptor beta chains sequenced from one sample in a study of HIV-infected patients and healthy controls. Reverse transcription used approximately 500 ng RNA and constant-region primers for alpha and beta. Each of the alpha and beta chains got its own library through chain-specific third strand synthesis with indices. From the 5' RACE reads, TCRdb called clonotypes with MiXCR, one entry per CDR3 protein. The sample contains about 14,000 distinct CDR3 sequences, around 12% of which appear only once. Follow-up blood was drawn about 14 weeks, roughly three months, after antiretroviral therapy began. All unsorted peripheral T cells were captured because whole blood was used without fractionation. The source was blood, collected during antiretroviral therapy. These receptors were obtained from an adult with HIV infection. The donor label of this sample is uncertain.

In its sample, this clonotype was seen many times. The chain couples TRBV7-2 to TRBJ1-3, with D unclear. V lost 1 base and J 0 bases, leaving 7 bases between the germline ends. Germline values: CDR1 SGHTA, CDR2 FQGNSA. This CDR3 region has 15 residues. The CDR3 DNA reads as TGTGCCAGCAGCTTAGTTCCAGACTCTGGAAACACCATATATTTT. It translates to CASSLVPDSGNTIYF.

The chain has TRBV5-5 and TRBJ1-5, with TRBD1 matching over 7 bases. V lost 4 bases to trimming and J lost 3 bases; unmatched junction nucleotides: 13. Looked up from germline, CDR1 is SGHKS and CDR2 is YYEKEE (reference sequence). This CDR3 spans 17 amino acids. The CDR3 bases are TGTGCCAGCAGCAATCCCGGACGGGACAGCCACAATCAGCCCCAGCATTTT. It translates to CASSNPGRDSHNQPQHF.

This clonotype was seen many times. This chain links TRBV4-1 with TRBJ2-3; 8 bases are a match to TRBD2. Germline CDR1 MGHRA, CDR2 YSYEKL. The CDR3 sequence is 18 residues long. The junction had 13 bases not matched to a gene; V was cut back by 0 bases and J by 5 bases. The CDR3 DNA reads as TGCGCCAGCAGCCAAGAAAGCTTCGGAGCGGGGGATTTAGATACGCAGTATTTT. Protein product: CASSQESFGAGDLDTQYF.

This clonotype was seen repeatedly, ten times or more. This rearrangement joins TRBV29-1 to TRBJ1-1; tentatively, D is TRBD1 (6 bases). Germline V CDR1 and CDR2: SQVTM, ANQGSEA. The ends were cut back, 6 bases at V and 1 base at J, with 12 bases in the middle. The length of the CDR3 is 13 residues. The CDR3 region is CSVARGGNTEAFF. The CDR3 coding sequence is TGCAGCGTGGCACGAGGGGGGAACACTGAAGCTTTCTTT.

This chain uses TRBV7-2 with TRBJ2-2; 9 bases align to TRBD2. CDR3 length equals 16 residues. Germline V gene sequence: CDR1 SGHTA, CDR2 FQGNSA. V shed 1 base and J 10 bases; nucleotides not matched to a gene: 10. In nucleotides, the CDR3 is TGTGCCAGCAGCTTAGTGGTCACAGCGGGGGGCTCGGAGCTGTTTTTT. This sequence encodes CASSLVVTAGGSELFF.

This clonotype has a count of ten or more. This rearrangement joins TRBV7-2 to TRBJ2-5; TRBD2 matches at 10 bases. V was clipped by 0 bases and J by 5 bases; unmatched bases: 3. The CDR3 is 15 amino acids. The V gene's germline CDR1 is SGHTA and CDR2 FQGNSA. The DNA for the CDR3 is TGTGCCAGCAGCTTAGCCCTAGCGGGGGTGGAGACCCAGTACTTC. This translates into CASSLALAGVETQYF.

In its sample, this clonotype was seen many times. The chain is built from TRBV7-9 and TRBJ1-2, with D hard to call. Trimming shortened V by 5 bases and J by 7 bases, and 11 bases separated the two germline ends. The germline CDR1 and CDR2 sequences are SEHNR and FQNEAQ (reference sequence). The CDR3 contains 12 residues. The DNA for the CDR3 is TGTGCCAGCAGCCCTTCGTCGGGTGGCTACACCTTC. Translating gives CASSPSSGGYTF.

This clonotype was recorded a few times. V is TRBV18 and J is TRBJ2-7; possible D gene TRBD1, 7 bases. CDR3 size: 15 residues. Germline V gene lookup returns CDR1 KGHSH and CDR2 LQKENI. The germline V and J ends were trimmed by 3 bases and 1 base, with 13 bases remaining between them. CDR3 protein: CASSPLPGGSYEQYF. The CDR3 nucleotides are TGTGCCAGCTCACCGCTCCCAGGGGGGTCCTACGAGCAGTACTTC.

This clonotype was counted a single time. A much bigger clone sits one base away, suggesting this may be a read error. The V and J genes are TRBV19 and TRBJ2-7; D might be TRBD1 or TRBD2, each matching 5 bases. V lost 5 bases and J 3 bases, leaving 14 bases between the germline ends. Germline V gene data show CDR1 as LNHDA and CDR2 as SQIVND (reference sequence). This CDR3 has 14 residues. In DNA, the CDR3 is TGTGCCAGTAGTGTGGGGACCGTCGGCTACGAGCAGTACTTC. It translates to CASSVGTVGYEQYF.

J is TRBJ2-5 and V is TRBV7-6; a possible D gene is TRBD1 (5 bases). This CDR3 is 14 amino acids long. The V gene's germline CDR1 is SGHVS and CDR2 FNYEAQ. V was shortened by 5 bases and J by 4 bases, with 14 bases between the two germline ends. The CDR3: CASSLQVLGETQYF. The CDR3 coding sequence is TGTGCCAGCAGCCTACAGGTCCTGGGAGAGACCCAGTACTTC.

This sequence joins TRBV4-1 and TRBJ1-3; TRBD1 aligns across 7 bases. The germline CDR1 and CDR2 sequences are MGHRA and YSYEKL. Germline trimming cut 4 bases from V and 3 bases from J; bases unmatched to any gene: 6. This CDR3 comprises 15 residues. The chain's CDR3 is CASSPRQGSGNTIYF. CDR3 in DNA: TGCGCCAGCAGCCCCCGACAGGGAAGTGGAAACACCATATATTTT.

The genes are TRBV6-6 and TRBJ2-5; TRBD2 is a possible D gene (5 bases). V lost 0 bases, J lost 5 bases, and 7 bases lay in between. The CDR3 runs to 13 residues. Looked up from germline, CDR1 is MNHNY and CDR2 is SVGAGI (reference sequence). CDR3 nucleotides: TGTGCCAGCAGTTACTCAGGGAGCGAGACCCAGTACTTC. Translated, it gives CASSYSGSETQYF.